This T cell receptor beta chain appears in the sequencing data of a study of T cell repertoires in cytomegalovirus infection. Study background: Evidence of both CMV infection and a matching HLA type came from public TCR beta signatures. Whole-study results and caveats: Public TCR beta family frequency separated CMV-and-HLA carriers, including in an independent cohort. Dominant in the ex vivo response were TCR beta clonotypes restricted by HLA-C and specific for CMV.

TCRdb reprocessed the reads with MiXCR, giving one entry per CDR3 protein. This sample has roughly 230,000 distinct CDR3 sequences; about 23% occur once, and the top ten carry 15% to 20%. This clonotype has a handful of counts. Antigen: not known. V was pared by 5 bases and J by 8 bases, with 16 bases between. The CDR3 length is 14 residues. Germline lookup yields CDR1 SGHVS and CDR2 FNYEAQ. The V call is TRBV7-6, the J call TRBJ2-1, with D maybe TRBD2 (5 bases). Sequenced sample: CD8+ T cells from PBMCs. This sequence originates from a human donor in good health (CMV status not recorded). Some clones in this sample may be carry-over from other donors' samples. The CDR3 region is CASSLFSGLDEQFF. DNA for the CDR3: TGTGCCAGCAGCCTCTTCTCTGGACTCGATGAGCAGTTCTTC.